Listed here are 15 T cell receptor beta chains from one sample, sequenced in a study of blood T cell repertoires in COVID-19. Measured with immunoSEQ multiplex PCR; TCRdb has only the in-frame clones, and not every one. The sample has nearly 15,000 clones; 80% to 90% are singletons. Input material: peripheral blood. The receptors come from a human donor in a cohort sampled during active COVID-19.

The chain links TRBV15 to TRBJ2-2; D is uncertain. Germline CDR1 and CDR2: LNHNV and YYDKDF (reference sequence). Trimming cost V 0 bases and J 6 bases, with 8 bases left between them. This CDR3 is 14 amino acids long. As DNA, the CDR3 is TGTGCCACCAGCAGAGATTCCAGGTCCGGGGAGCTGTTTTTT. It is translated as CATSRDSRSGELFF.

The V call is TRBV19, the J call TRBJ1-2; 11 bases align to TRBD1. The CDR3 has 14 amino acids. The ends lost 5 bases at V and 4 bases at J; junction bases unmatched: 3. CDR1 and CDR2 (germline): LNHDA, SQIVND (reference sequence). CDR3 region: CASSSGTGGYGYTF. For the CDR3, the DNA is TGTGCCAGTAGTTCCGGGACAGGGGGCTATGGCTACACCTTC. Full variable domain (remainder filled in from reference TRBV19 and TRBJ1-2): DGGITQSPKYLFRKEGQNVTLSCEQNLNHDAMYWYRQDPGQGLRLIYYSQIVNDFQKGDIAEGYSVSREKKESFPLTVTSAQKNPTAFYLCASSSGTGGYGYTFGSGTRLTVV.

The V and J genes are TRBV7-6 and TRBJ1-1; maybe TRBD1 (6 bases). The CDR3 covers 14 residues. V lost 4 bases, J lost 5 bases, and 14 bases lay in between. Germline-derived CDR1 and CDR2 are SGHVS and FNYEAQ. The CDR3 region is CASSSGGPRTEAFF. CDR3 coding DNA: TGTGCCAGCAGCTCCGGGGGGCCACGGACTGAAGCTTTCTTT.

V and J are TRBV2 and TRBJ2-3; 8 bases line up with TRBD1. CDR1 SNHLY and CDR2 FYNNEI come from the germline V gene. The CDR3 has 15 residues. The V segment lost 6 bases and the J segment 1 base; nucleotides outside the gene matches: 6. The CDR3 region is CASSTDRAGTDTQYF. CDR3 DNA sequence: TGTGCCAGCAGCACGGACAGGGCGGGCACAGATACGCAGTATTTT.

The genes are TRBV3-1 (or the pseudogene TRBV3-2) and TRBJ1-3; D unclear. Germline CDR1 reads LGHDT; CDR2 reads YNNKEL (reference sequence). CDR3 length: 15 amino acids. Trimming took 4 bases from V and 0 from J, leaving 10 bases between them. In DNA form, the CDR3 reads TGTGCCAGCAGCCCTAGAAGCAGCTCTGGAAACACCATATATTTT. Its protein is CASSPRSSSGNTIYF.

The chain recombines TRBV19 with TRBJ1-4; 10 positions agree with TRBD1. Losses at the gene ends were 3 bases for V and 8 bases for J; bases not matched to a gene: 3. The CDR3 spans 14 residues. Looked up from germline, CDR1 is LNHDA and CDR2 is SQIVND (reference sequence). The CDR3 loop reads CASSMTGGREKLFF. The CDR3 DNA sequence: TGTGCCAGTAGTATGACAGGGGGCCGAGAAAAACTGTTTTTT.

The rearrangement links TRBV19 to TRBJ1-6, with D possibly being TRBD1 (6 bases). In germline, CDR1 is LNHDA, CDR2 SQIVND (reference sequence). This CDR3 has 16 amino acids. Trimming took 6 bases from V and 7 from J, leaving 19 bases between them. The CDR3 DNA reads TGTGCCAGTAGGACCGTAGGGGGAAGGGGAAATTCACCCCTCCACTTT. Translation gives CASRTVGGRGNSPLHF.

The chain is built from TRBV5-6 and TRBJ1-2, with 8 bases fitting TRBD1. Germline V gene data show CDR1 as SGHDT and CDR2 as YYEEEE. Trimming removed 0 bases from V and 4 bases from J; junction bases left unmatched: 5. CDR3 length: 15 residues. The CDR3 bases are TGTGCCAGCAGCTTGGTAGGGACAGGAGGCTATGGCTACACCTTC. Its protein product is CASSLVGTGGYGYTF.

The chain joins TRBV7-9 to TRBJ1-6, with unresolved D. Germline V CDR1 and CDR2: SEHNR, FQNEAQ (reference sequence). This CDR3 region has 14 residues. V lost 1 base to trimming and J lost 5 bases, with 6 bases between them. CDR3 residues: CASSLGRNNSPLHF. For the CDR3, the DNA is TGTGCCAGCAGCTTAGGGCGGAATAATTCACCCCTCCACTTT. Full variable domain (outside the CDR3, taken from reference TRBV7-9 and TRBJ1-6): DTGVSQNPRHKITKRGQNVTFRCDPISEHNRLYWYRQTLGQGPEFLTYFQNEAQLEKSRLLSDRFSAERPKGSFSTLEIQRTEQGDSAMYLCASSLGRNNSPLHFGNGTRLTVT.

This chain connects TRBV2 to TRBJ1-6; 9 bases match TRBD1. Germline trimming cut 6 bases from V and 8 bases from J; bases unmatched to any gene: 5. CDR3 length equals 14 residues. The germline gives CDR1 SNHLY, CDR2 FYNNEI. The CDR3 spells CASRGQGLHSPLHF. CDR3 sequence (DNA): TGTGCCAGCAGGGGACAGGGTCTCCATTCACCCCTCCACTTT.

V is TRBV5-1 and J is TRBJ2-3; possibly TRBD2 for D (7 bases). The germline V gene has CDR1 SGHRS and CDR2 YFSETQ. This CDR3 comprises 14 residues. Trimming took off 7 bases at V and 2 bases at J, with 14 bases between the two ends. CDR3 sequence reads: CASRLAGATDTQYF. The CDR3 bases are TGCGCCAGCCGACTGGCGGGGGCCACAGATACGCAGTATTTT.

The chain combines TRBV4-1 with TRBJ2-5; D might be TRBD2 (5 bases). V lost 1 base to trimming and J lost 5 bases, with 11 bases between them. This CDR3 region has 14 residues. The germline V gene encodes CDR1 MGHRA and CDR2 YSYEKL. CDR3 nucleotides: TGCGCCAGCAGCCAAGTTACTAGTCAGGAGACCCAGTACTTC. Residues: CASSQVTSQETQYF.

CDR3 DNA sequence: TGTGCCAGCAGTTACTCCCGACAGGCGACCAACTATGGCTACACCTTC. Its translation is CASSYSRQATNYGYTF. This sequence joins TRBV6-5 and TRBJ1-2, with D maybe TRBD1 (6 bases). Germline loops: CDR1 MNHEY, CDR2 SVGAGI. V lost 0 bases, J lost 2 bases, and 13 bases lay in between. CDR3 length: 16 amino acids.

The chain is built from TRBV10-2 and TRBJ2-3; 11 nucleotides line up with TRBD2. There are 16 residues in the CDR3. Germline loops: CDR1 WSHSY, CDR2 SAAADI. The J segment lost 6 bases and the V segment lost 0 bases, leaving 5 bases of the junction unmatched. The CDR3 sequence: CASSESRASGGDTQYF. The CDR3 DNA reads TGCGCCAGCAGTGAGTCGCGGGCTAGCGGGGGGGATACGCAGTATTTT.

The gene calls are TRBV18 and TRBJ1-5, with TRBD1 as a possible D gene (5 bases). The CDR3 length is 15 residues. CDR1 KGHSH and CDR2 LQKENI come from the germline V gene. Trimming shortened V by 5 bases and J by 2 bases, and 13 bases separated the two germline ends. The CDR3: CASSVAGGGNQPQHF. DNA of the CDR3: TGTGCCAGCTCAGTCGCGGGGGGTGGCAATCAGCCCCAGCATTTT. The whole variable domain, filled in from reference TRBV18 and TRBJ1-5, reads NAGVMQNPRHLVRRRGQEARLRCSPMKGHSHVYWYRQLPEEGLKFMVYLQKENIIDESGMPKERFSAEFPKEGPSILRIQQVVRGDSAAYFCASSVAGGGNQPQHFGDGTRLSIL.